The T cell receptor beta chain described here comes from a study of T cell responses to AZD1222 COVID-19 vaccine. On the study more broadly: Second-dose schedules of about 4 or about 12 weeks were combined. The study's findings and limits: At 160-218 and 743-854, vaccine-associated CD4 TCRs were dominant, and they spanned spike.

Assay used: immunoSEQ multiplex PCR; TCRdb lists only in-frame clones, some missing. The data contain roughly 170,000 clones, 75% to 95% of them seen just once; the ten biggest clones take up 2.5% to 3%. This clone was detected a few times. The antigen is undetermined. With 5 bases removed from V and 7 bases from J, the gap between germline ends came to 15 bases. The CDR3 spans 14 residues. Looked up from germline, CDR1 is SGHAT and CDR2 is FQDESV (reference sequence). The TCR originated in an adult in good health. The chain employs TRBV11-1 and TRBJ1-5; no definite D call. The sequenced sample was peripheral blood, obtained on day 0 of AZD1222 vaccination. The CDR3 nucleotides are TGTGCCAGCAGCGACGGCTCACTGGAGCAGCCCCAGCATTTT. Translating gives CASSDGSLEQPQHF.